This T cell receptor beta chain was identified in a study of blood T cell repertoires in COVID-19. Across the study: Acute-phase and convalescent COVID-19 samples originated in the United States, Italy and Spain. From T cells, B-cell-depleted T cells, or PBMCs came the material, which was cDNA or gDNA.

The length of the CDR3 is 16 residues. Trimming cost V 3 bases and J 3 bases; bases outside gene matches: 7. Germline CDR1 and CDR2: MGHRA and YSYEKL. In the authors' methods: Amplification of reference gene primers provided the estimated nucleated cell counts. Some clones are missing from TCRdb's copy, which holds only in-frame ones; the method was immunoSEQ multiplex PCR. V, J and clone size are taken as reported in that table, and D and trimming were inferred from the DNA itself. This table holds 200,000 to 250,000 clones, over 70% found once. The clonotype originates from a woman aged 70-85 years with acute or convalescent COVID-19. The chain employs TRBV4-1 and TRBJ1-5; 8 bases fit TRBD1. The sequencing input was peripheral blood. For the CDR3, the DNA is TGCGCCAGCAGCCATGTAGGACAGGGAGACAATCAGCCCCAGCATTTT. Protein: CASSHVGQGDNQPQHF.